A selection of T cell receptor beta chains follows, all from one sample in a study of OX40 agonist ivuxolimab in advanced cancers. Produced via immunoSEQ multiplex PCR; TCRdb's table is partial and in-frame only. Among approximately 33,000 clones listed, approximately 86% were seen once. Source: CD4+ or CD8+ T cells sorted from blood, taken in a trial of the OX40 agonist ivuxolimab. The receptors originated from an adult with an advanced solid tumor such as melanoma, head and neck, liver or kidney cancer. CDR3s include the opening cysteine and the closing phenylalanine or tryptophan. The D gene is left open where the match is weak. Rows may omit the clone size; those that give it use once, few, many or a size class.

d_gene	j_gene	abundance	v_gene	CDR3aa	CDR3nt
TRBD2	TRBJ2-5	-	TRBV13	CASRLRGGEETQYF	TGTGCCAGCAGGCTCCGCGGGGGGGAGGAGACCCAGTACTTC
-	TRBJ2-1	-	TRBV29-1	CSVAGGVGYNEQFF	TGCAGCGTCGCCGGAGGTGTTGGCTACAATGAGCAGTTCTTC
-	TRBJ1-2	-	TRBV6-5	CASSYSSTGGYGYTF	TGTGCCAGCAGTTACTCGAGTACTGGGGGCTATGGCTACACCTTC
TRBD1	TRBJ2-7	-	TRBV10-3	CAIGPVDRGQYEQYF	TGTGCCATCGGGCCAGTAGACAGGGGGCAATACGAGCAGTACTTC
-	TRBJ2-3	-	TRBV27	CASSFRGLTDTQYF	TGTGCCAGCAGTTTCCGGGGGCTGACAGATACGCAGTATTTT
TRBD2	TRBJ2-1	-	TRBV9	CASSGKRELYNEQFF	TGTGCCAGCAGCGGAAAGCGGGAACTCTACAATGAGCAGTTCTTC
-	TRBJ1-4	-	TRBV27	CASSATGPGYEKLFF	TGTGCCAGCAGTGCTACAGGACCGGGATATGAAAAACTGTTTTTT
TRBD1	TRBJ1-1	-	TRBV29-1	CSVERAGTGMNTEAFF	TGCAGCGTTGAACGTGCCGGGACAGGGATGAACACTGAAGCTTTCTTT
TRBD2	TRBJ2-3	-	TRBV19	CASSDYPLAGALTPTDTQYF	TGTGCCAGTAGTGACTACCCACTAGCGGGAGCGCTTACTCCCACAGATACGCAGTATTTT
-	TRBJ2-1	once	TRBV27	CASSTFLHNEQFF	TGTGCCAGCAGTACCTTCCTCCACAATGAGCAGTTCTTC
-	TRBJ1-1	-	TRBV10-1	CASSAGSAEAFF	TGCGCCAGCAGTGCTGGGTCCGCTGAAGCTTTCTTT
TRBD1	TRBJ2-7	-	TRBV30	CAWLGTGTSYEQYF	TGTGCCTGGCTTGGGACAGGGACTTCCTACGAGCAGTACTTC
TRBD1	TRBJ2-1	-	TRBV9	CASSVIGQGVDNEQFF	TGTGCCAGCAGCGTAATAGGACAGGGGGTGGACAATGAGCAGTTCTTC
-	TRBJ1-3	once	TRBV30	CAWSVSVQDTIYF	TGTGCCTGGAGTGTGTCCGTTCAAGACACCATATATTTT
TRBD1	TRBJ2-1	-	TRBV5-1	CASSPTGYNEQFF	TGCGCCAGCAGCCCGACAGGGTACAATGAGCAGTTCTTC
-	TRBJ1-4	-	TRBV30	CAWSVLLGQKLFF	TGTGCCTGGAGTGTGCTTCTGGGGCAAAAACTGTTTTTT
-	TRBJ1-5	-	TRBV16	CASSSLGDSNQPQHF	TGTGCCAGCAGCTCGCTGGGGGATAGCAATCAGCCCCAGCATTTT
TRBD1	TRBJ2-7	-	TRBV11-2	CASSLGTGSYEQYF	TGTGCCAGCAGCTTGGGGACAGGATCCTACGAGCAGTACTTC
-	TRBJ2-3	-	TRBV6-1	CASSEGRGTDTQYF	TGTGCCAGCAGTGAAGGCAGGGGCACAGATACGCAGTATTTT
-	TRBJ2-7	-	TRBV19	CASSSPAFNEQYF	TGTGCCAGTTCCTCTCCGGCTTTCAACGAGCAGTACTTC
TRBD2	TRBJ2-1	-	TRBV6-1	CASLSGSVTNEQFF	TGTGCCAGCTTAAGCGGGAGTGTCACCAATGAGCAGTTCTTC
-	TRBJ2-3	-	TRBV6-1	CASSVRGASDTQYF	TGTGCCAGCAGTGTCCGGGGGGCGAGCGATACGCAGTATTTT
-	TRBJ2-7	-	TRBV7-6	CASSLSGTSYEQYF	TGTGCCAGCAGCTTAAGTGGAACCTCCTACGAGCAGTACTTC
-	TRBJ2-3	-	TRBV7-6	CASSLLDTQYF	TGTGCCAGCAGCTTATTAGATACGCAGTATTTT
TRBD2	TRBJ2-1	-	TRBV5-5	CASSLRASGRYDEQFF	TGTGCCAGCAGCTTGCGGGCTAGCGGGAGGTATGATGAGCAGTTCTTC
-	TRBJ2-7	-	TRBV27	CASSTHRSNYEQYF	TGTGCCAGCAGTACTCACCGTTCCAACTACGAGCAGTACTTC
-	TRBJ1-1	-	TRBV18	CASSPAGGLNTEAFF	TGTGCCAGCTCCCCGGCCGGCGGCTTGAACACTGAAGCTTTCTTT
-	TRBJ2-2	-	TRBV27	CASSLSFGGELFF	TGTGCCAGCAGTTTATCTTTCGGCGGGGAGCTGTTTTTT
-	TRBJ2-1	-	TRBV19	CASSIGAGGQFF	TGTGCCAGTAGTATAGGTGCCGGGGGGCAGTTCTTC
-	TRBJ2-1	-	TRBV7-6	CASSLTSGLSSYNEQFF	TGTGCCAGCAGCTTAACTTCCGGATTGAGCTCCTACAATGAGCAGTTCTTC
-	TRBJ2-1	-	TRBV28	CASSLEQSSYNEQFF	TGTGCCAGCAGTTTAGAGCAGAGCTCCTACAATGAGCAGTTCTTC
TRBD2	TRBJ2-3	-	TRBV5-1	CASSSEAGASTDTQYF	TGCGCCAGCAGCTCGGAAGCGGGAGCTAGCACAGATACGCAGTATTTT
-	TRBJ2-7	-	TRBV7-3	CASSLYGGGYEQYF	TGTGCCAGCAGCTTATATGGGGGAGGCTACGAGCAGTACTTC
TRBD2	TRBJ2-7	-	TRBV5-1	CASSRLAFGYEQYF	TGCGCCAGCAGCCGACTAGCCTTTGGATACGAGCAGTACTTC